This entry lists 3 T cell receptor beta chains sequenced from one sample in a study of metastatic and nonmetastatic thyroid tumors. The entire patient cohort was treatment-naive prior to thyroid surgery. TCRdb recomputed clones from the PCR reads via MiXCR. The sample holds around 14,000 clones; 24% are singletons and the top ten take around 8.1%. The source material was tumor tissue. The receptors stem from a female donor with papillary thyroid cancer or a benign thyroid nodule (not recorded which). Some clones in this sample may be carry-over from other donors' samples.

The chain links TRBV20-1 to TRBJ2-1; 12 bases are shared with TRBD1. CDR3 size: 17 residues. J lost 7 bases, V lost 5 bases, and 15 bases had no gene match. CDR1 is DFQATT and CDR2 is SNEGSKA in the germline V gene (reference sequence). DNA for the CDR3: TGCAGTGCTGGGACAGGGGGCTACGTTGGCGGGGATAATGAGCAGTTCTTC. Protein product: CSAGTGGYVGGDNEQFF.

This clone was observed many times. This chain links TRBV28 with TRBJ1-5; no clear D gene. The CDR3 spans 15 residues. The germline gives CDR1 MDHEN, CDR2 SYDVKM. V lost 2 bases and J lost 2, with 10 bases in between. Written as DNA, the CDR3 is TGTGCCAGCAGTTTAGACGACGGAGGCAATCAGCCCCAGCATTTT. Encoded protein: CASSLDDGGNQPQHF.

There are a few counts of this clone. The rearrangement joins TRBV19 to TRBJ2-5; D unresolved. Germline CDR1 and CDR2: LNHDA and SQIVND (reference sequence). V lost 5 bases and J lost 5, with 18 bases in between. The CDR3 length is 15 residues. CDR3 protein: CASSPYSSLGETQYF. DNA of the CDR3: TGTGCCAGTAGTCCCTACAGTTCCCTCGGTGAGACCCAGTACTTC.